These T cell receptor beta chains were read from a single sample in a study of T cells after yellow fever vaccination. TCRdb reanalysed the 5' RACE reads using MiXCR and keeps one entry per CDR3 protein. The data contain about 330,000 distinct CDR3 sequences, roughly 6.8% of them singletons. The sample in question was PBMCs, obtained about 49 days after the first yellow fever vaccination. The receptors derive from a man between 18 and 29 years old who received the YFV17D yellow fever vaccine. Both conserved end residues are part of each CDR3. D genes are given only for firm matches. Only some rows state a clone size, as once, few, many or a class for expanded clones.

d_gene: .; j_gene: TRBJ2-6; v_gene: TRBV11-1; abundance: .; CDR3nt: TGTGCCAGCAGCTTAGCAGTTCACGGGGGTCCCGGCTTTTCGGGGGCCAACGTCCTGACTTTC; CDR3aa: CASSLAVHGGPGFSGANVLTF
d_gene: TRBD2; j_gene: TRBJ2-3; v_gene: TRBV5-1; abundance: many; CDR3nt: TGCGCCAGCAGCTTGGCCGGCGGGGGTCTAGATACGCAGTATTTT; CDR3aa: CASSLAGGGLDTQYF
d_gene: TRBD2; j_gene: TRBJ2-1; v_gene: TRBV4-2; abundance: .; CDR3nt: TGTGCCAGCAGCGCCAGAACTAGCGGTAGACCCAATGAGCAGTTCTTC; CDR3aa: CASSARTSGRPNEQFF
d_gene: TRBD2; j_gene: TRBJ2-3; v_gene: TRBV12-3/TRBV12-4; abundance: .; CDR3nt: TGTGCCAGCAGTTTCTATTGGACTAGCCGGGCAGATACGCAGTATTTT; CDR3aa: CASSFYWTSRADTQYF
d_gene: .; j_gene: TRBJ1-4; v_gene: TRBV4-1; abundance: few; CDR3nt: TGCGCCAGCAGCCACTCCTATGTTGCAACTAATGAAAAACTGTTTTTT; CDR3aa: CASSHSYVATNEKLFF
d_gene: .; j_gene: TRBJ2-1; v_gene: TRBV12-3/TRBV12-4; abundance: few; CDR3nt: TGTGCCAGCAGCGCTAGGGGGGGGTGGAATGAGCAGTTCTTC; CDR3aa: CASSARGGWNEQFF
d_gene: .; j_gene: TRBJ2-7; v_gene: TRBV20-1; abundance: many; CDR3nt: TGCAGTGCTGTTCCCCCAGGGGCGGCCTACGAGCAGTACTTC; CDR3aa: CSAVPPGAAYEQYF
d_gene: .; j_gene: TRBJ2-1; v_gene: TRBV5-1; abundance: .; CDR3nt: TGCGCCAGCACCCGGGCGGACAGAAGCTCCTACAATGAGCAGTTCTTC; CDR3aa: CASTRADRSSYNEQFF
d_gene: .; j_gene: TRBJ1-1; v_gene: TRBV5-5; abundance: .; CDR3nt: TGTGCCAGCAGCGGACCGGGCACTGAAGCTTTCTTT; CDR3aa: CASSGPGTEAFF
d_gene: TRBD1; j_gene: TRBJ2-3; v_gene: TRBV7-3; abundance: .; CDR3nt: TGTGCCAGCAGCTTAACGAGGACAGGGGGACCAGATACGCAGTATTTT; CDR3aa: CASSLTRTGGPDTQYF
d_gene: .; j_gene: TRBJ2-2; v_gene: TRBV5-5; abundance: many; CDR3nt: TGTGCCAGCAGCTTGTATATCGGGGAGCTGTTTTTT; CDR3aa: CASSLYIGELFF
d_gene: TRBD1; j_gene: TRBJ2-6; v_gene: TRBV9; abundance: .; CDR3nt: TGTGCCAGCAGCGAGACAGGGGTGCGGGCCGGCTCTGGGGCCAACGTCCTGACTTTC; CDR3aa: CASSETGVRAGSGANVLTF
d_gene: .; j_gene: TRBJ2-3; v_gene: TRBV19; abundance: few; CDR3nt: TGTGCCAGTAGTATAGTACACGGTCGCACAGATACGCAGTATTTT; CDR3aa: CASSIVHGRTDTQYF
d_gene: TRBD2; j_gene: TRBJ2-4; v_gene: TRBV12-3/TRBV12-4; abundance: .; CDR3nt: TGTGCCAGCAGTTTACCTAGCGGGCTAAACATTCAGTACTTC; CDR3aa: CASSLPSGLNIQYF
d_gene: TRBD1; j_gene: TRBJ1-2; v_gene: TRBV15; abundance: few; CDR3nt: TGTGCCACCAGGTGGACAGGGTCTAACTATGGCTACACCTTC; CDR3aa: CATRWTGSNYGYTF
d_gene: TRBD2; j_gene: TRBJ2-1; v_gene: TRBV20-1; abundance: many; CDR3nt: TGCAGTGCCCAAGGACGGCGGGGGGGTCCCTACAATGAGCAGTTCTTC; CDR3aa: CSAQGRRGGPYNEQFF